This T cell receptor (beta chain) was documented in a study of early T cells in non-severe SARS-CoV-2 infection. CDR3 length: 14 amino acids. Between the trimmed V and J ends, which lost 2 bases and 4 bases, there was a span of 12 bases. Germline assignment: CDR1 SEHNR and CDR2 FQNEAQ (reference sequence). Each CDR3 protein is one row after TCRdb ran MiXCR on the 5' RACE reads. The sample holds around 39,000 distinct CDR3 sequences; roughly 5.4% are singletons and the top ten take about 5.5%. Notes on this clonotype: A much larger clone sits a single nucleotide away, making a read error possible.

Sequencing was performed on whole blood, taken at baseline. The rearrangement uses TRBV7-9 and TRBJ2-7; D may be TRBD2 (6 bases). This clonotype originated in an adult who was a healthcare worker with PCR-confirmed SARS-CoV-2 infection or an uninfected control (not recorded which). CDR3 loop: CASSLLTSGYEQYF. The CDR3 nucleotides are TGTGCCAGCAGCTTACTGACTAGTGGTTACGAGCAGTACTTC.